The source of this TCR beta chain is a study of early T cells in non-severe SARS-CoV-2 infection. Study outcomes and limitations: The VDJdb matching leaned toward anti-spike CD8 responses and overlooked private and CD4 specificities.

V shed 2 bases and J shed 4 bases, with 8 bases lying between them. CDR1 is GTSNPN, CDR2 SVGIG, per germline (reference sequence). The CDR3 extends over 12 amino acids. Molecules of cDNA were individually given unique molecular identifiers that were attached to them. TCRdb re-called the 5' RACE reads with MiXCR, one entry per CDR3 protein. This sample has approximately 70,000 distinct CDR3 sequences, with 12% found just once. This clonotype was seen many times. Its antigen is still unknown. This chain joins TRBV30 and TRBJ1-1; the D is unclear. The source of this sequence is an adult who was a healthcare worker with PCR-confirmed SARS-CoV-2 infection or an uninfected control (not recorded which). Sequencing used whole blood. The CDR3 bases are TGTGCCTGGAGTAGGACCGGCACTGAAGCTTTCTTT. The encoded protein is CAWSRTGTEAFF.